The T cell receptor beta chain under discussion was sequenced for a study of blood T cell repertoires in COVID-19. Study summary: The United States, Italy and Spain were the sources of the acute and convalescent COVID-19 samples. The analysed material was cDNA or gDNA that came from T cells, B-cell-depleted T cells, or PBMCs.

V lost 10 bases, J lost 3 bases, and 6 bases stayed unmatched. The CDR3 consists of 13 residues. Germline V gene data show CDR1 as MDHEN and CDR2 as SYDVKM. Original analysis: Amplification with reference gene primers provided the estimates of nucleated cell counts. Measured with immunoSEQ multiplex PCR; TCRdb has only the in-frame clones, and not every one. The DNA was the basis for D and trimming; V, J and clone size are from that table. The sample lists 200,000 to 250,000 clones; roughly 85% were seen once. In assigning cohorts, the study relied on participant-reported clinical history. The gene calls are TRBV28 and TRBJ2-7; 10 bases fit TRBD2. The sequenced material came from PBMCs or T cells enriched from blood (not recorded which). The clonotype originates from a woman between 40 and 50 years old with acute COVID-19. DNA of the CDR3: TGTGCCACCCGCTGGACTAGCGGCTACGAGCAGTACTTC. Protein sequence: CATRWTSGYEQYF.